Presented here are 21 T cell receptor beta chains from one specimen sequenced in a study of cytomegalovirus exposure and HLA in healthy donors. Amplification used 60 Vbeta primers and 13 Jbeta primers. Some clones are missing from TCRdb's copy, which holds only in-frame ones; the method was immunoSEQ multiplex PCR. This table has some 190,000 clones, approximately 79% appearing once. Specimen: PBMCs. The receptors were sampled from a woman in her late teens or twenties in good health and CMV-seronegative.

This clone appeared a single time. The chain carries TRBV7-3 and TRBJ2-7; TRBD2 matches at 14 bases. The CDR3 is 15 residues long. The germline CDR1 and CDR2 sequences are SGHTA and FQGTGA. The junction had 4 bases not matched to a gene; V was cut back by 4 bases and J by 5 bases. CDR3 sequence: CASSYGTSGGDEQYF. The DNA of the CDR3 is TGTGCCAGCAGCTACGGGACTAGCGGGGGCGACGAGCAGTACTTC.

This clone was counted a few times. The chain uses TRBV4-3 and TRBJ1-6, with 7 bases matching TRBD1. Per the germline V gene, CDR1 is LGHNA and CDR2 is YSLEER. Trimming at V came to 0 bases and at J to 14 bases, leaving 10 bases not matched to a gene. The CDR3 is 15 amino acids. Here the CDR3 DNA reads TGCGCCAGCAGCCAAGAGGAGGGGGCGGTTTGGGCCCTCCACTTT. It codes for CASSQEEGAVWALHF.

This clone was detected once. V and J are TRBV5-6 and TRBJ2-5; 9 bases fit TRBD1. TRBJ2-7 explains the end of the DNA better; the J call may be wrong. CDR3 size: 13 residues. The V gene's germline CDR1 is SGHDT and CDR2 YYEEEE. CDR3 in amino acids: CASSWDRAGEQYF. The DNA of the CDR3 is TGTGCCAGCAGCTGGGACAGGGCAGGCGAGCAGTACTTC.

The rearrangement uses TRBV7-9 and TRBJ2-7; the match to TRBD1 covers 8 bases. This CDR3 contains 13 residues. Germline loops: CDR1 SEHNR, CDR2 FQNEAQ (reference sequence). With 3 bases clipped from V and 13 bases from J, the junction kept 11 bases outside the gene matches. This CDR3 is CASSFSPTDREYF. CDR3 sequence (DNA): TGTGCCAGCAGCTTCTCTCCTACGGACAGGGAATACTTC.

V gene TRBV10-3 combines with J gene TRBJ1-3; a weak D match, TRBD1 (6 bases). V gave up 3 bases and J gave up 4 bases, with 10 bases separating them. Germline V gives CDR1 ENHRY, CDR2 SYGVKD. The CDR3 loop spans 14 amino acids. In DNA form, the CDR3 reads TGTGCCATCAGTGACAACAGGGCCGGAAACACCATATATTTT. This translates into CAISDNRAGNTIYF.

This clone was detected only a few times. V is TRBV19 and J is TRBJ1-1, with a tentative D call TRBD1 (6 bases). This CDR3 region has 13 residues. Germline V lookup: CDR1 LNHDA, CDR2 SQIVND (reference sequence). V lost 7 bases, J lost 2 bases, and 11 bases lay in between. CDR3 in DNA: TGTGCCAGTACGAGGGACAAAAACACTGAAGCTTTCTTT. It codes for CASTRDKNTEAFF.

V usage is TRBV7-8 and J usage is TRBJ1-1; TRBD1 might be the D (5 bases). The V gene's germline CDR1 is SGHVS and CDR2 FQNEAQ. V lost 6 bases and J 4 bases, leaving 12 bases between the germline ends. The CDR3 covers 13 residues. For the CDR3, the DNA is TGTGCCAGCAGTCCCGCCGGGGGCACTGAAGCTTTCTTT. This translates into CASSPAGGTEAFF. Full variable domain (missing parts from reference TRBV7-8 and TRBJ1-1): GAGVSQSPRYKVAKRGQDVALRCDPISGHVSLFWYQQALGQGPEFLTYFQNEAQLDKSGLPSDRFFAERPEGSVSTLKIQRTQQEDSAVYLCASSPAGGTEAFFGQGTRLTVV.

The chain joins TRBV14 to TRBJ2-7; possibly TRBD1 for D (5 bases). V lost 4 bases and J 4 bases, leaving 23 bases between the germline ends. The CDR3 covers 17 residues. The germline V gene has CDR1 SGHDN and CDR2 FVKESK. CDR3 amino acids: CASSLTYTGPDDYEQYF. The CDR3 bases are TGTGCCAGCAGCCTCACTTACACAGGTCCGGACGATTACGAGCAGTACTTC. The full variable domain, rest sourced from reference TRBV14 and TRBJ2-7, is EAGVTQFPSHSVIEKGQTVTLRCDPISGHDNLYWYRRVMGKEIKFLLHFVKESKQDESGMPNNRFLAERTGGTYSTLKVQPAELEDSGVYFCASSLTYTGPDDYEQYFGPGTRLTVT.

The chain carries TRBV11-2 and TRBJ2-2; D may be TRBD1 (6 bases). This CDR3 region has 15 residues. Trimming removed 1 base from V and 7 bases from J, with 13 bases in between. CDR1 is SGHAT and CDR2 is FQNNGV in the germline V gene. CDR3 loop: CASSLGDNRIGELFF. The CDR3 DNA reads as TGTGCCAGCAGCTTAGGGGACAATCGTATCGGGGAGCTGTTTTTT.

The genes are TRBV15 and TRBJ2-5, with TRBD1 matching 8 bases. V was clipped by 7 bases and J by 2 bases; unmatched bases: 6. CDR1 LNHNV and CDR2 YYDKDF come from the germline V gene (reference sequence). The CDR3 totals 14 residues. The CDR3 nucleotides are TGTGCCACCAATGCAGGGGGCTATCAAGAGACCCAGTACTTC. Residues: CATNAGGYQETQYF.

V usage is TRBV2 and J usage is TRBJ1-5; 10 bases align to TRBD1. The CDR3 has 13 amino acids. Germline lookup yields CDR1 SNHLY and CDR2 FYNNEI. Trimming cost V 6 bases and J 5 bases; bases outside gene matches: 1. CDR3 DNA: TGTGCCAGCAGGACAGGGGGCGATCAGCCCCAGCATTTT. Its protein is CASRTGGDQPQHF.

This clone has just a few counts. The V and J genes are TRBV7-9 and TRBJ1-1; the D gene is possibly TRBD1 (5 bases). Trimming stripped 5 bases from V and 3 bases from J, with 13 bases between. The CDR3 extends over 14 amino acids. The germline CDR1 and CDR2 sequences are SEHNR and FQNEAQ (reference sequence). CDR3 in amino acids: CASSVRVGHTEAFF. For the CDR3, the DNA is TGTGCCAGCAGCGTCAGGGTAGGTCACACTGAAGCTTTCTTT. The variable domain in full, with the rest retrieved from reference TRBV7-9 and TRBJ1-1, is DTGVSQNPRHKITKRGQNVTFRCDPISEHNRLYWYRQTLGQGPEFLTYFQNEAQLEKSRLLSDRFSAERPKGSFSTLEIQRTEQGDSAMYLCASSVRVGHTEAFFGQGTRLTVV.

The chain carries TRBV6-1 and TRBJ1-5; 9 bases fit TRBD1. Germline CDR1 reads MNHNS; CDR2 reads SASEGT. V dropped 3 bases and J dropped 3; count of bases not matched to a gene: 6. This CDR3 comprises 16 residues. The DNA for the CDR3 is TGTGCCAGCAGTGACCCTGACAGGGGGATCAATCAGCCCCAGCATTTT. Its protein is CASSDPDRGINQPQHF.

The chain combines TRBV6-5 with TRBJ2-7; D possibly corresponds to TRBD1 (6 bases). V dropped 0 bases and J dropped 5 bases, with 8 bases sitting between them. In germline, CDR1 is MNHEY, CDR2 SVGAGI. CDR3 size: 13 residues. CDR3 loop: CASSYSQGNEQYF. The CDR3, as DNA: TGTGCCAGCAGTTACTCTCAGGGGAACGAGCAGTACTTC.

This sequence joins TRBV6-1 and TRBJ2-1; TRBD1 matches at 7 bases. V dropped 1 base and J dropped 5; count of bases not matched to a gene: 5. CDR1 MNHNS and CDR2 SASEGT come from the germline V gene. This CDR3 has 15 amino acids. The CDR3 DNA reads TGTGCCAGCAGTGAAGGGGAACAGGGGAACAATGAGCAGTTCTTC. This translates into CASSEGEQGNNEQFF.

A note on this clone: Other nucleotide sequences from this sample produce the same CDR3. V and J are TRBV19 and TRBJ2-7, with D perhaps matching TRBD2 (6 bases). Trimming pared 3 bases from V and 0 bases from J, leaving 9 bases between. Looked up from germline, CDR1 is LNHDA and CDR2 is SQIVND (reference sequence). The CDR3 is 14 residues long. In nucleotides, the CDR3 is TGTGCCAGTAGTATCACCGGGAGCTCCTACGAGCAGTACTTC. Amino acids: CASSITGSSYEQYF.

V gene TRBV10-3 combines with J gene TRBJ1-1, with D possibly matching TRBD1 (5 bases). The CDR3 consists of 13 residues. V shed 7 bases and J shed 1 base, with 10 bases lying between them. Germline V gene sequence: CDR1 ENHRY, CDR2 SYGVKD. Written as DNA, the CDR3 is TGTGCCATCAACCAACAGGAGAACACTGAAGCTTTCTTT. Translation gives CAINQQENTEAFF.

The J gene is TRBJ1-1, the V gene TRBV19, with D maybe TRBD1 (5 bases). The ends were cut back, 3 bases at V and 0 bases at J, with 20 bases in the middle. Germline CDR1 and CDR2: LNHDA and SQIVND (reference sequence). The CDR3 consists of 18 residues. CDR3: CASSIPPAHRTMNTEAFF. In nucleotides, the CDR3 is TGTGCCAGTAGTATTCCCCCTGCCCACAGGACAATGAACACTGAAGCTTTCTTT.

Concerning this clone itself: The junction does not match germline at one end; this may be a read error. Distinct nucleotide sequences in the sample also encode this CDR3. The rearrangement joins TRBV25-1 to TRBJ1-6; no definite D call. Germline values: CDR1 MGHDK, CDR2 SYGVNS. The CDR3 has 16 amino acids. CDR3: CASSEGSPHYNSPLHF. The DNA for the CDR3 is TGCGCCAGCAGTGAAGGCTCCCCCCACTATAATTCACCCCTCCACTTT.

This clone was detected only a few times. The chain employs TRBV10-3 and TRBJ2-1; TRBD2 matches 11 bases. There are 15 residues in the CDR3. Losses at the gene ends were 7 bases for V and 5 bases for J; bases not matched to a gene: 7. Per germline, CDR1 ENHRY and CDR2 SYGVKD. CDR3 sequence: CAITLSGRGNNEQFF. The CDR3 DNA follows: TGTGCCATCACTCTTAGCGGGAGGGGAAACAATGAGCAGTTCTTC.

A single count supports this clone. This chain uses TRBV5-1 with TRBJ2-2, with a possible D match to TRBD1 (6 bases). There are 16 residues in the CDR3. The germline CDR1 and CDR2 sequences are SGHRS and YFSETQ. V was pared by 4 bases and J by 9 bases, with 22 bases between. The CDR3 loop reads CASSTGDTRARWELFF. CDR3 coding DNA: TGCGCCAGCAGCACTGGGGACACACGAGCCCGGTGGGAGCTGTTTTTT.